This entry features one T cell receptor (beta chain) sequence. Its antigen is currently unknown. The record originates from a study of somatic mutations in cytotoxic T cells in rheumatoid arthritis. On the study more broadly: Peripheral blood samples of 25 to 35 ml EDTA were taken from patients directly after diagnosis and before treatment. Certain V beta antibody-stained T-cell populations, V beta1+ cells sequenced for TCRB among them, were flow-sorted to nearly 100% purity.

Germline CDR1 reads LNHDA; CDR2 reads SQIVND (reference sequence). Trimming removed 2 bases from V and 0 bases from J, with 13 bases in between. This CDR3 is 16 amino acids long. Libraries were prepared by immunoSEQ multiplex PCR; TCRdb keeps only in-frame clonotypes and omits some of them. The table has about 23,000 clones, roughly 80% seen once; the top ten hold around 3.8%. Findings and limits, study-wide: The largest CD8+ clone made up over 20% of CD8+ cells in about an eighth of the 65 patients. CD8+ T-cell clonality did not differ significantly between rheumatoid arthritis patients and age-matched healthy controls.

The chain links TRBV19 to TRBJ1-2; D gene ambiguous. Sequencing was performed on CD8+ T cells sorted from blood. The TCR sequence derives from an adult with rheumatoid arthritis. The CDR3 DNA sequence: TGTGCCAGTAGTATACAAGTGCAGGCGTCTAACTATGGCTACACCTTC. This codes for CASSIQVQASNYGYTF. The full variable domain, its missing parts supplied by reference TRBV19 and TRBJ1-2, is DGGITQSPKYLFRKEGQNVTLSCEQNLNHDAMYWYRQDPGQGLRLIYYSQIVNDFQKGDIAEGYSVSREKKESFPLTVTSAQKNPTAFYLCASSIQVQASNYGYTFGSGTRLTVV.